In this sample, the clone carrying this T cell receptor beta chain turned up many times. As yet, its antigen is unknown. The sample belongs to a study of regulatory T cells in long-lasting Graves disease. Time point noted: newly diagnosed GD, antithyroid drugs for less than 3 months. PBMC RNA was the source of the TCR library. Both iRepertoire HTBI primers and Arm-PCR of CDR3 regions were used to build the TCR beta libraries. Using its own MiXCR run on the multiplex PCR reads, TCRdb lists one record per CDR3 protein. The profile shows 300,000 to 400,000 distinct CDR3 sequences, around 16% of them singletons. V gave up 0 bases and J gave up 5 bases, with 16 bases separating them. CDR3 length: 16 residues. Germline V lookup: CDR1 MNHEY, CDR2 SVGEGT. Findings of the study overall: Those with persistent disease had in common more public clonotypes (fewer than 3,000) than new patients (approximately 970). There were preferences for TRBV28, TRBJ1-2 and TRBJ2-5 in persistent disease. Examination was confined to peripheral blood, excluding thyroid tissue. The sample size was small, and this may have reduced accuracy.

This clonotype was obtained from a female donor with Graves disease. The sample in question was peripheral blood mononuclear cells (PBMCs), obtained at new diagnosis, from a patient treated with antithyroid drugs. The gene calls are TRBV6-2 or TRBV6-3 and TRBJ1-1; D unresolved. The CDR3, as DNA: TGTGCCAGCAGTTACTCTCTCTCCGGGTTTGGTACTGAAGCTTTCTTT. Translated: CASSYSLSGFGTEAFF.